One and the same sample provided the 10 T cell receptor beta chains below, sequenced in a study of graft-versus-host responses after intestinal transplantation. Profiling relied on immunoSEQ multiplex PCR, and the TCRdb table lists in-frame clones only, not all of them. This sample has about 97,000 clones, with roughly 90% found just once. The sequences come from PBMCs, collected approximately 420 days after intestinal transplant. These receptors originate from a human patient who received an intestinal transplant, so some T cells may come from the graft donor.

CDR3 DNA: TGTGCCAGCAGCTTGTCCGGGGCCAGAGCAGAGACCCAGTACTTC. It codes for CASSLSGARAETQYF. J is TRBJ2-5 and V is TRBV7-3; D may be TRBD1 or TRBD2 (5 bases each). The CDR3 is made up of 15 amino acids. The V gene's germline CDR1 is SGHTA and CDR2 FQGTGA. V was trimmed by 3 bases and J by 4 bases, leaving 15 bases between them.

CDR3 in DNA: TGTGCCAGCAGCTCGGGACAGGGGGCCTTGGGGGAGCTGTTTTTT. Amino acid sequence: CASSSGQGALGELFF. This chain links TRBV11-1 with TRBJ2-2; TRBD1 matches at 12 bases. Germline V gives CDR1 SGHAT, CDR2 FQDESV (reference sequence). The CDR3 is made up of 15 amino acids. The J segment lost 8 bases and the V segment lost 4 bases, leaving 5 bases of the junction unmatched.

This chain links TRBV6-1 with TRBJ2-1; tentatively, D is TRBD1 or TRBD2 (5 bases each). The CDR3 loop spans 15 amino acids. Trimming left V 1 base short and J 10 bases short, with 17 bases between. CDR1 and CDR2 (germline): MNHNS, SASEGT. DNA of the CDR3: TGTGCCAGCAGTGAAGGGGGCGGAAGCGGACAAGAGCAGTTCTTC. Translating gives CASSEGGGSGQEQFF.

The V gene is TRBV20-1, the J gene TRBJ2-3; 7 bases are shared with TRBD2. Germline-derived CDR1 and CDR2 are DFQATT and SNEGSKA (reference sequence). The CDR3 loop spans 11 amino acids. After removal of 5 bases from V and 6 bases from J, the junction contained 2 bases not matched to a gene. The CDR3 DNA sequence: TGCAGTGCTGTCGGGGGGGATACGCAGTATTTT. Its protein product is CSAVGGDTQYF.

The table lists this clone with a count of one. The genes are TRBV2 and TRBJ2-5; D unresolved. The length of the CDR3 is 15 residues. Germline V gene sequence: CDR1 SNHLY, CDR2 FYNNEI. The ends were cut back, 0 bases at V and 5 bases at J, with 13 bases in the middle. The CDR3 coding sequence is TGTGCCAGCAGTGAAGCGCTTGCCCGCCCGGAGACCCAGTACTTC. It specifies CASSEALARPETQYF. Combining the CDR3 with reference TRBV2 and TRBJ2-5 gives the whole variable domain EPEVTQTPSHQVTQMGQEVILRCVPISNHLYFYWYRQILGQKVEFLVSFYNNEISEKSEIFDDQFSVERPDGSNFTLKIRSTKLEDSAMYFCASSEALARPETQYFGPGTRLLVL.

The chain employs TRBV25-1 and TRBJ1-4, with D unresolved. The CDR3 totals 15 residues. Trimming stripped 1 base from V and 1 base from J, with 7 bases between. In germline, CDR1 is MGHDK, CDR2 SYGVNS. In DNA form, the CDR3 reads TGTGCCAGCAGTGAATCGGGCCGAACTAATGAAAAACTGTTTTTT. As protein: CASSESGRTNEKLFF. Complete variable domain (other parts from reference TRBV25-1 and TRBJ1-4): EADIYQTPRYLVIGTGKKITLECSQTMGHDKMYWYQQDPGMELHLIHYSYGVNSTEKGDLSSESTVSRIRTEHFPLTLESARPSHTSQYLCASSESGRTNEKLFFGSGTQLSVL.

The chain links TRBV5-4 to TRBJ2-2, with D hard to call. Trimming stripped 2 bases from V and 7 bases from J, with 9 bases between. In germline, CDR1 is SGHNT, CDR2 YYREEE (reference sequence). The CDR3 length is 13 residues. The CDR3 DNA reads as TGTGCCAGCAGCTTTTTAGAGGACGGGGAGCTGTTTTTT. Translation: CASSFLEDGELFF.

This chain joins TRBV4-1 and TRBJ2-3; D is possibly TRBD1 (6 bases). Germline values: CDR1 MGHRA, CDR2 YSYEKL. CDR3 length: 18 residues. Trimming removed 0 bases from V and 2 bases from J, with 18 bases in between. This CDR3 is CASSQEGGGNRITDTQYF. CDR3 nucleotide sequence: TGCGCCAGCAGCCAAGAAGGGGGTGGAAACAGAATCACAGATACGCAGTATTTT.

The chain couples TRBV7-9 to TRBJ1-1; D ambiguous. The CDR3 has 15 residues. CDR1 and CDR2 from the germline V gene are SEHNR and FQNEAQ (reference sequence). The germline V and J ends were trimmed by 2 bases and 0 bases, with 10 bases remaining between them. The CDR3 DNA is TGTGCCAGCAGCTTAACCGTGGCCATGAACACTGAAGCTTTCTTT. It encodes CASSLTVAMNTEAFF.

The V and J genes are TRBV19 and TRBJ2-7, with D perhaps matching TRBD1 (5 bases). This CDR3 spans 14 amino acids. Germline CDR1 LNHDA, CDR2 SQIVND (reference sequence). Trimming removed 3 bases at V and 4 bases at J, with 13 bases between. The CDR3 DNA reads TGTGCCAGTAGTATTGGTCCAAGGACATACGAGCAGTACTTC. As protein: CASSIGPRTYEQYF. The complete variable domain, with remaining parts taken from reference TRBV19 and TRBJ2-7, reads DGGITQSPKYLFRKEGQNVTLSCEQNLNHDAMYWYRQDPGQGLRLIYYSQIVNDFQKGDIAEGYSVSREKKESFPLTVTSAQKNPTAFYLCASSIGPRTYEQYFGPGTRLTVT.